Listed below are T cell receptor beta chains from one sample, sequenced in a study of control samples from healthy donors and cancer patients. Repertoires were generated with immunoSEQ multiplex PCR, while TCRdb's copy carries only in-frame clones and drops some. This sample carries tens of thousands of clones, 80% to 95% of them seen once, and the ten largest clones take roughly 0.92%. Sequenced sample: blood. The receptor source for this set is a woman aged 30 to 39 in good health. Each CDR3 is given with its conserved first and last residue. D genes are given only for firm matches. Not all rows give a size; the values are once, few, many and, for expanded clones, a class.

abundance	v_gene	d_gene	j_gene	CDR3nt	CDR3aa
.	TRBV7-9	TRBD1	TRBJ2-2	TGTGCCAGCAGCTTTCGGGACAGGGGAATGTACGGGGAGCTGTTTTTT	CASSFRDRGMYGELFF
.	TRBV6-5	TRBD1	TRBJ1-6	TGTGCCGTCAGACAGGGAAATTCACCCCTCCACTTT	CAVRQGNSPLHF
.	TRBV18	TRBD2	TRBJ2-1	TGTGCCAGCAATGCGGGACTAGCGGGAGGGATAGATGAGCAGTTCTTC	CASNAGLAGGIDEQFF
.	TRBV30	.	TRBJ1-1	TGTGCCTGGAGTGTACTAGACCGGGCGAACACTGAAGCTTTCTTT	CAWSVLDRANTEAFF
.	TRBV7-9	.	TRBJ2-7	TGTGCCAGCAGCCCTGACCAGCGCATGCCCTACGAGCAGTACTTC	CASSPDQRMPYEQYF
.	TRBV7-9	TRBD1	TRBJ1-2	TGTGCCAGCAGCCTCTGGCAGGGGGCCGGTCCCCAAGGCTACACCTTC	CASSLWQGAGPQGYTF
.	TRBV28	TRBD2	TRBJ2-3	TGTGCCAGCAGTCCACAGACTAGCGGGGTCACAGATACGCAGTATTTT	CASSPQTSGVTDTQYF
.	TRBV28	.	TRBJ2-6	TGTGCCAGCATTTCAGTTTGGCGGGCCGGGGCCAACGTCCTGACTTTC	CASISVWRAGANVLTF
.	TRBV5-4	TRBD2	TRBJ2-1	TGTGCCAGCAGCCCCGGGACTAACCCCAATGAGCAGTTCTTC	CASSPGTNPNEQFF
.	TRBV5-1	TRBD1	TRBJ2-7	TGCGCCAGCAGCTTGGCCTCAGGCCGGACAGGGAATACCTACGAGCAGTACTTC	CASSLASGRTGNTYEQYF
.	TRBV6-5	.	TRBJ1-6	TGTGCCAGCATCAGCAGGGCCAATTCACCCCTCCACTTT	CASISRANSPLHF
.	TRBV2	TRBD1	TRBJ1-3	TGTGCCAGCAGTTCACGGACAGGCCTAGAGGCTGGAAACACCATATATTTT	CASSSRTGLEAGNTIYF
.	TRBV7-3	TRBD2	TRBJ2-1	TGTGCCAGCAGCTTGACCGGGACTAGACTGTACAATGAGCAGTTCTTC	CASSLTGTRLYNEQFF
.	TRBV28	.	TRBJ1-1	TGTGCCAGCAGTATACATGCATTGAACACTGAAGCTTTCTTT	CASSIHALNTEAFF
few	TRBV19	.	TRBJ2-1	TGTGCCAGTAGTATAGCCGGAACTTACAATGAGCAGTTCTTC	CASSIAGTYNEQFF
few	TRBV19	TRBD1	TRBJ1-2	TGTGCCACTCTTGGACAGGGGAGAAATGGCTACACCTTC	CATLGQGRNGYTF
.	TRBV5-8	TRBD1	TRBJ1-2	TGTGCCAGCAGCCGCCGGGACAGGGGTTATGGCTACACCTTC	CASSRRDRGYGYTF
.	TRBV9	TRBD1	TRBJ2-7	TGTGCCAGCAGCATCCGGGACAGGGGATATTACGAGCAGTACTTC	CASSIRDRGYYEQYF
.	TRBV21-1	.	TRBJ2-1	TGTGCCAGCAGCAAAGGCTTACAGGGTCGCGACAATGAGCAGTTCTTC	CASSKGLQGRDNEQFF
.	TRBV5-1	TRBD1	TRBJ2-5	TGCGCCAGCAGCTGGGTGGACAGGACCCAAGAGACCCAGTACTTC	CASSWVDRTQETQYF
.	TRBV5-5	.	TRBJ1-3	TGTGCCAGCAGCCCCCAACTAGGAGGAAACACCATATATTTT	CASSPQLGGNTIYF